Each of the 25 T cell receptor beta chains below was sequenced from the same sample in a study of shared clonotypes between healthy human individuals. Data came from immunoSEQ multiplex PCR; TCRdb stores just in-frame clones and leaves some out. Here the sample spans over a million clones, around 78% being singletons. The sequenced sample was memory CD4+ T cells from PBMCs. Subset described: CD45RA-negative fraction. The receptors come from a young man in good health. Some clones in this sample may be carry-over from other donors' samples.

A word on this clone: Other DNA sequences of this sample code for an identical CDR3. The rearrangement joins TRBV5-1 to TRBJ1-1, with D tentatively TRBD1 (5 bases). There are 13 residues in the CDR3. The germline V gene encodes CDR1 SGHRS and CDR2 YFSETQ. The V end was cut by 0 bases, the J end by 4 bases, with 7 bases between. CDR3: CASSLVGVTEAFF. Written as DNA, the CDR3 is TGCGCCAGCAGCTTGGTAGGGGTCACTGAAGCTTTCTTT.

This clone was found once. The V gene is TRBV25-1, the J gene TRBJ1-4; 9 nucleotides agree with TRBD1. Germline V gene lookup returns CDR1 MGHDK and CDR2 SYGVNS. Trimming cost V 4 bases and J 4 bases; bases outside gene matches: 7. The CDR3 covers 16 residues. CDR3: CASSAGTGQYNEKLFF. The CDR3 region has the DNA TGTGCCAGCAGTGCTGGGACAGGGCAGTATAATGAAAAACTGTTTTTT.

The chain is built from TRBV11-2 and TRBJ1-1; D not resolved. Germline loops: CDR1 SGHAT, CDR2 FQNNGV. V lost 5 bases and J 11 bases, leaving 18 bases between the germline ends. This CDR3 has 13 residues. The CDR3 spells CASSPSAERVAFF. CDR3 in DNA: TGTGCCAGCAGCCCATCGGCGGAGCGGGTGGCTTTCTTT.

This sequence joins TRBV5-4 and TRBJ1-1; the D is unclear. This CDR3 comprises 14 residues. V lost 3 bases and J lost 0, with 9 bases in between. The germline V gene encodes CDR1 SGHNT and CDR2 YYREEE (reference sequence). This CDR3 reads CASSSGLLNTEAFF. CDR3 sequence (DNA): TGTGCCAGCAGCTCTGGTCTCTTGAACACTGAAGCTTTCTTT.

The chain links TRBV28 to TRBJ2-7, with D unclear. CDR1 and CDR2 (germline): MDHEN, SYDVKM. This CDR3 is built from 13 residues. Between the trimmed V and J ends, which lost 3 bases and 2 bases, there was a span of 8 bases. For the CDR3, the DNA is TGTGCCAGCAGTTTGGTAGGTACCTACGAGCAGTACTTC. Amino acid sequence: CASSLVGTYEQYF.

The chain carries TRBV28 and TRBJ2-1; 10 nucleotides line up with TRBD2. Germline values: CDR1 MDHEN, CDR2 SYDVKM. V dropped 2 bases and J dropped 7; count of bases not matched to a gene: 5. This CDR3 region has 15 residues. The CDR3 nucleotides are TGTGCCAGCAGTTTACGAAGCGGGAGGGGGAATGAGCAGTTCTTC. It encodes CASSLRSGRGNEQFF.

V is TRBV5-4 and J is TRBJ2-3; the D gene is possibly TRBD1 (7 bases). The CDR3 is 16 amino acids. V was cut by 4 bases and J by 0 bases, with 15 bases left in between. Per the germline V gene, CDR1 is SGHNT and CDR2 is YYREEE (reference sequence). The CDR3 loop is CASSGGTVKSTDTQYF. CDR3 nucleotide sequence: TGTGCCAGCAGCGGCGGGACAGTAAAGAGCACAGATACGCAGTATTTT. Supplemented by reference TRBV5-4 and TRBJ2-3, the full variable domain reads ETGVTQSPTHLIKTRGQQVTLRCSSQSGHNTVSWYQQALGQGPQFIFQYYREEENGRGNFPPRFSGLQFPNYSSELNVNALELDDSALYLCASSGGTVKSTDTQYFGPGTRLTVL.

There are a few counts of this clone. The chain is built from TRBV7-2 and TRBJ2-7; the match to TRBD1 covers 7 bases. The CDR3 runs to 15 residues. The junction had 11 bases not matched to a gene; V was cut back by 5 bases and J by 4 bases. The V gene's germline CDR1 is SGHTA and CDR2 FQGNSA. CDR3 in DNA: TGTGCCAGCAGCCTTAAGCCGGGACAGCCTTACGAGCAGTACTTC. Protein sequence: CASSLKPGQPYEQYF.

This clone was recorded many times. This sequence joins TRBV5-1 and TRBJ2-5, with 7 bases fitting TRBD2. Germline CDR1 is SGHRS and CDR2 is YFSETQ. The trim removed 4 bases at V and 5 bases at J, leaving 8 bases unmatched. The CDR3 runs to 14 residues. CDR3 DNA: TGCGCCAGCAGCCAGTTAGCGGGCGGTGAGACCCAGTACTTC. This encodes CASSQLAGGETQYF.

This clone was observed many times. The chain recombines TRBV7-2 with TRBJ2-5, with unresolved D. Germline lookup yields CDR1 SGHTA and CDR2 FQGNSA. Trimming pared 0 bases from V and 4 bases from J, leaving 9 bases between. CDR3 length: 14 residues. CDR3 coding DNA: TGTGCCAGCAGCTTAGCAGGTCCCCGAGAGACCCAGTACTTC. Translating it yields CASSLAGPRETQYF.

The chain has TRBV9 and TRBJ2-4, with 9 positions matching TRBD1. V gave up 4 bases and J gave up 9 bases; unmatched junction bases: 8. Germline CDR1 reads SGDLS; CDR2 reads YYNGEE. The CDR3 loop spans 14 amino acids. CDR3 sequence (DNA): TGTGCCAGCAGCCCAGCGGGACAGGGTGGCATTCAGTACTTC. It encodes CASSPAGQGGIQYF.

The genes are TRBV28 and TRBJ2-7; 8 bases line up with TRBD1. The CDR3 is made up of 15 amino acids. V lost 7 bases and J lost 5; bases outside the gene matches: 13. CDR1 is MDHEN and CDR2 is SYDVKM in the germline V gene. The chain's CDR3 is CASTDQWTGSHEQYF. CDR3 bases: TGTGCCAGCACCGACCAGTGGACAGGGAGCCACGAGCAGTACTTC.

As concerns this clone: At one end, the junction sequence differs from germline, possibly due to a read error. This chain joins TRBV19 and TRBJ2-2, with 12 bases lining up with TRBD2. The length of the CDR3 is 16 residues. From germline, CDR1 is LNHDA and CDR2 SQIVND (reference sequence). The CDR3 bases are TGTGTCAGTAGTAGGACTAGCGGGACCGACACCGGGGAGCTGTTTTTT. The encoded protein is CVSSRTSGTDTGELFF. Based on the CDR3 plus reference TRBV19 and TRBJ2-2, the full variable domain is DGGITQSPKYLFRKEGQNVTLSCEQNLNHDAMYWYRQDPGQGLRLIYYSQIVNDFQKGDIAEGYSVSREKKESFPLTVTSAQKNPTAFYLCVSSRTSGTDTGELFFGEGSRLTVL.

The rearrangement uses TRBV19 and TRBJ1-2; 8 nucleotides match TRBD1. Germline values: CDR1 LNHDA, CDR2 SQIVND (reference sequence). The CDR3 runs 15 residues. The ends lost 3 bases at V and 2 bases at J; junction bases unmatched: 5. The CDR3 region has the DNA TGTGCCAGTAGTATTCGGGACAGGAAAAACTATGGCTACACCTTC. Translated, it gives CASSIRDRKNYGYTF.

The V and J genes are TRBV18 and TRBJ2-1; D possibly uses TRBD1 or TRBD2 (8 bases each). This CDR3 region has 16 residues. Germline values: CDR1 KGHSH, CDR2 LQKENI. V was cut by 2 bases and J by 16 bases, with 27 bases left in between. CDR3 nucleotides: TGTGCCAGCTCACCATTTGGGACAGGCCCCGGGACTAGTACTTTCTTC. Protein sequence: CASSPFGTGPGTSTFF.

This clone has just one count. V is TRBV7-8 and J is TRBJ2-5, with TRBD1 matching 7 bases. CDR1 SGHVS and CDR2 FQNEAQ come from the germline V gene. The trim removed 5 bases at V and 0 bases at J, leaving 3 bases unmatched. This CDR3 is 14 amino acids long. The CDR3 here is CASSKDRNQETQYF. CDR3 bases: TGTGCCAGCAGCAAGGACAGGAACCAAGAGACCCAGTACTTC. Complete variable domain (other parts from reference TRBV7-8 and TRBJ2-5): GAGVSQSPRYKVAKRGQDVALRCDPISGHVSLFWYQQALGQGPEFLTYFQNEAQLDKSGLPSDRFFAERPEGSVSTLKIQRTQQEDSAVYLCASSKDRNQETQYFGPGTRLLVL.

The chain joins TRBV7-3 to TRBJ2-5; D possibly uses TRBD1 or TRBD2 (5 bases each). V lost 4 bases and J 7 bases, leaving 16 bases between the germline ends. Germline values: CDR1 SGHTA, CDR2 FQGTGA. The CDR3 length is 14 residues. The CDR3 coding sequence is TGTGCCAGCAGCTCTACACCCGGGGCGGGGACCCAGTACTTC. Protein product: CASSSTPGAGTQYF.

CDR3 bases: TGTGCCAGCAGCCTTCGGCGACAGGGTCGGGACACCATATATTTT. Its protein product is CASSLRRQGRDTIYF. The genes are TRBV11-2 and TRBJ1-3, with 7 bases fitting TRBD1. V lost 5 bases, J lost 8 bases, and 12 bases stayed unmatched. Germline V gene lookup returns CDR1 SGHAT and CDR2 FQNNGV. This CDR3 is 15 amino acids long.

The chain employs TRBV7-2 and TRBJ1-2; TRBD1 might be the D (5 bases). Trimming took 5 bases from V and 1 from J, leaving 8 bases between them. The CDR3 has 13 residues. Germline V gives CDR1 SGHTA, CDR2 FQGNSA. The CDR3 DNA is TGTGCCAGCAGCATGGACATTAACTATGGCTACACCTTC. The encoded protein is CASSMDINYGYTF.

J is TRBJ2-7 and V is TRBV5-1; no clear D. From germline, CDR1 is SGHRS and CDR2 YFSETQ. V shed 1 base and J shed 6 bases, with 26 bases lying between them. The CDR3 runs to 18 residues. The CDR3 nucleotides are TGCGCCAGCAGCTTGAAAGATAGAGGCGCCTCCTTCCCGCGCGAGCAGTACTTC. This gives the protein CASSLKDRGASFPREQYF.

This chain uses TRBV7-8 with TRBJ2-7; the match to TRBD2 covers 11 bases. Trimming at V came to 3 bases and at J to 1 base, leaving 5 bases not matched to a gene. CDR3 length: 16 amino acids. The germline gives CDR1 SGHVS, CDR2 FQNEAQ. This chain's CDR3 is CASSFGGLAASYEQYF. The CDR3 nucleotides read TGTGCCAGCAGCTTCGGGGGACTAGCGGCATCCTACGAGCAGTACTTC.

The chain couples TRBV6-5 to TRBJ1-1, with 9 bases identical to TRBD1. The CDR3 sequence is 13 residues long. Germline V lookup: CDR1 MNHEY, CDR2 SVGAGI. The junction had 3 bases not matched to a gene; V was cut back by 0 bases and J by 10 bases. This chain's CDR3 is CASSYSRDRVAFF. As DNA, the CDR3 is TGTGCCAGCAGTTACTCTCGGGACAGGGTAGCTTTCTTT.

The gene calls are TRBV7-8 and TRBJ2-3, with 10 nucleotides matching TRBD2. This CDR3 region has 18 residues. CDR1 is SGHVS and CDR2 is FQNEAQ in the germline V gene. J lost 8 bases, V lost 5 bases, and 19 bases had no gene match. CDR3 protein: CASSPPTLGAGGPGTQYF. The CDR3 DNA reads TGTGCCAGCAGCCCGCCGACCCTGGGAGCGGGAGGGCCCGGTACGCAGTATTTT. The whole variable domain, filled in from reference TRBV7-8 and TRBJ2-3, reads GAGVSQSPRYKVAKRGQDVALRCDPISGHVSLFWYQQALGQGPEFLTYFQNEAQLDKSGLPSDRFFAERPEGSVSTLKIQRTQQEDSAVYLCASSPPTLGAGGPGTQYFGPGTRLTVL.

The chain employs TRBV18 and TRBJ2-7, with D perhaps matching TRBD1 (7 bases). CDR1 is KGHSH and CDR2 is LQKENI in the germline V gene. V gave up 4 bases and J gave up 7 bases, with 17 bases separating them. This CDR3 contains 14 residues. The CDR3 region has the DNA TGTGCCAGCTCACGGACAGGAGGGATGGTGGAGCAGTACTTC. Translated: CASSRTGGMVEQYF.

The rearrangement joins TRBV29-1 to TRBJ2-1, with D maybe TRBD2 (5 bases). Germline CDR1 and CDR2: SQVTM and ANQGSEA. The CDR3 spans 14 residues. Trimming cost V 7 bases and J 0 bases, with 13 bases left between them. CDR3 nucleotide sequence: TGCAGCGCCGTCCGGGGATTCTCCTACAATGAGCAGTTCTTC. Translation: CSAVRGFSYNEQFF.